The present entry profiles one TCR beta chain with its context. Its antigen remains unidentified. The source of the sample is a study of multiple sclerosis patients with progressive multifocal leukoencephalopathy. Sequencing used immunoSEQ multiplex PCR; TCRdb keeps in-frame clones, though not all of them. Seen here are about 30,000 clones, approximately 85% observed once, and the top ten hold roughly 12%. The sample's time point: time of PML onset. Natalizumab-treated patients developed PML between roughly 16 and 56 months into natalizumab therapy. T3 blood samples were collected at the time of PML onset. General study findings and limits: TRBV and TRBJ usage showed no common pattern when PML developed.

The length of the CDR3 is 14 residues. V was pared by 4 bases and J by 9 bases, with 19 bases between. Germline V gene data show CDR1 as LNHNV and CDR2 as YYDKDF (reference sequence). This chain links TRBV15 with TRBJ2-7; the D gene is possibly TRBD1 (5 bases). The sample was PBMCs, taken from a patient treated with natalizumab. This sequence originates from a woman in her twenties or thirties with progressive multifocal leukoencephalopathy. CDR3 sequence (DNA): TGTGCCACCAGCAATCCCAGGGTGGTTGACGGGCAGTACTTC. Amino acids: CATSNPRVVDGQYF. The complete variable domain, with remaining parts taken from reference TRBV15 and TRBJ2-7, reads DAMVIQNPRYQVTQFGKPVTLSCSQTLNHNVMYWYQQKSSQAPKLLFHYYDKDFNNEADTPDNFQSRRPNTSFCFLDIRSPGLGDTAMYLCATSNPRVVDGQYFGPGTRLTVT.